What follows are 3 T cell receptor beta chains derived from one specimen sequenced in a study of blood T cell repertoires in COVID-19. The method was immunoSEQ multiplex PCR; TCRdb's version includes in-frame clones alone and lacks a portion of them. Here the sample spans about 25,000 clones, around 87% being singletons. Sequencing used peripheral blood. The receptors were sampled from a man between 45 and 60 years old with active COVID-19.

The rearrangement joins TRBV6-2 or TRBV6-3 to TRBJ2-1; 7 nucleotides agree with TRBD1. V lost 0 bases to trimming and J lost 6 bases; unmatched junction nucleotides: 2. Germline CDR1 reads MNHEY; CDR2 reads SVGEGT. The CDR3 loop spans 14 amino acids. Here the CDR3 DNA reads TGTGCCAGCAGTTACTCTCCAGGGGGCAATGAGCAGTTCTTC. It specifies CASSYSPGGNEQFF.

The chain couples TRBV6-2 or TRBV6-3 to TRBJ2-7; D perhaps matches TRBD2 (6 bases). The CDR3 loop spans 13 amino acids. The germline gives CDR1 MNHEY, CDR2 SVGEGT. Trimming shortened V by 5 bases and J by 4 bases, and 12 bases separated the two germline ends. The CDR3 region is CASSVPGRYEQYV. The CDR3 bases are TGTGCCAGCAGTGTACCCGGGAGATACGAGCAGTACGTC.

The chain carries TRBV5-6 and TRBJ1-2, with 9 bases identical to TRBD1. J lost 3 bases, V lost 7 bases, and 16 bases had no gene match. Germline V gene data show CDR1 as SGHDT and CDR2 as YYEEEE. The length of the CDR3 is 17 residues. DNA of the CDR3: TGTGCCAGCGCCCGAATCCGAAACAGGGGGCAGGACTATGGCTACACCTTC. It is translated as CASARIRNRGQDYGYTF.